Presented here are 8 T cell receptor beta chains from one specimen sequenced in a study of OX40 agonist ivuxolimab in advanced cancers. Generated by immunoSEQ multiplex PCR, the TCRdb table keeps only in-frame clones and is missing some. The sample yields 55,000 to 60,000 clones, approximately 78% seen once. Material: CD4+ or CD8+ T cells sorted from blood, obtained in a trial of the OX40 agonist ivuxolimab. The origin of the receptors is an adult with an advanced solid tumor such as melanoma, head and neck, liver or kidney cancer.

The chain recombines TRBV5-5 with TRBJ1-1; TRBD1 aligns across 7 bases. This CDR3 has 14 amino acids. After removal of 2 bases from V and 1 base from J, the junction contained 2 bases not matched to a gene. Per germline, CDR1 SGHKS and CDR2 YYEKEE (reference sequence). The CDR3 nucleotides read TGTGCCAGCAGCTTCCGACAGGGGAACACTGAAGCTTTCTTT. It translates to CASSFRQGNTEAFF.

The chain links TRBV21-1 to TRBJ2-7. TRBV21-1 is flagged as a pseudogene. The length of the CDR3 is 14 residues. The CDR3 protein is CASSPSDPKDEQYF. CDR3 nucleotides: TGTGCCAGCAGCCCTTCGGACCCTAAGGACGAGCAGTACTTC.

J is TRBJ2-4 and V is TRBV27; TRBD2 matches at 10 bases. The CDR3 runs 16 residues. Losses at the gene ends were 5 bases for V and 2 bases for J; bases not matched to a gene: 6. Germline loops: CDR1 MNHEY, CDR2 SMNVEV (reference sequence). CDR3 region: CASSKKREGTKNIQYF. CDR3 DNA: TGTGCCAGCAGTAAGAAGCGGGAGGGAACCAAAAACATTCAGTACTTC.

This chain connects TRBV19 to TRBJ2-2; D gene uncertain. The germline CDR1 and CDR2 sequences are LNHDA and SQIVND (reference sequence). The CDR3 covers 14 residues. V dropped 3 bases and J dropped 6 bases, with 11 bases sitting between them. CDR3: CASSMNRRAGELFF. The CDR3 DNA is TGTGCCAGTAGTATGAACCGCCGAGCCGGGGAGCTGTTTTTT.

The chain uses TRBV7-3 and TRBJ2-7, with 7 bases that match TRBD1. V was pared by 2 bases and J by 6 bases, with 7 bases of the junction left unmatched. The CDR3 contains 14 residues. Germline assignment: CDR1 SGHTA and CDR2 FQGTGA. For the CDR3, the DNA is TGTGCCAGCAGCTTAGCAGGGGGTGCCTCCGAGCAGTACTTC. Translating it yields CASSLAGGASEQYF.

V usage is TRBV7-2 and J usage is TRBJ2-7; 9 bases are shared with TRBD1. This CDR3 comprises 14 residues. Germline V gene sequence: CDR1 SGHTA, CDR2 FQGNSA. V was clipped by 5 bases and J by 2 bases; unmatched bases: 4. DNA of the CDR3: TGTGCCAGCAGCCGGGACAGGGCAACCTACGAGCAGTACTTC. Its protein is CASSRDRATYEQYF.

The rearrangement uses TRBV7-9 and TRBJ1-5; tentatively, D is TRBD1 (5 bases). Trimming removed 3 bases at V and 3 bases at J, with 9 bases between. The CDR3 totals 14 residues. Germline CDR1 reads SEHNR; CDR2 reads FQNEAQ (reference sequence). CDR3 DNA: TGTGCCAGCAGCTTTGACAGCCCCAATCAGCCCCAGCATTTT. Protein sequence: CASSFDSPNQPQHF. Combining the CDR3 with reference TRBV7-9 and TRBJ1-5 gives the whole variable domain DTGVSQNPRHKITKRGQNVTFRCDPISEHNRLYWYRQTLGQGPEFLTYFQNEAQLEKSRLLSDRFSAERPKGSFSTLEIQRTEQGDSAMYLCASSFDSPNQPQHFGDGTRLSIL.

This sequence joins TRBV19 and TRBJ1-2; 11 nucleotides align to TRBD1. Germline V gene data show CDR1 as LNHDA and CDR2 as SQIVND (reference sequence). This CDR3 is built from 13 residues. The V gene end was trimmed by 3 bases and the J gene end by 6 bases; junction bases not matched to a gene: 0. The CDR3 spells CASSMGQGDGYTF. The CDR3 DNA is TGTGCCAGTAGTATGGGACAGGGGGATGGCTACACCTTC.